This entry is about one T cell receptor (beta chain). Its matching antigen is unknown. Different DNA sequences within this sample yield the same CDR3. Clones were sequenced by immunoSEQ multiplex PCR, and TCRdb holds only the in-frame ones, with some missing. The sample shows some 2,100,000 clones, around 95% of them seen only once. These data originate in a study of shared clonotypes between healthy human individuals. Notes on the study in general: The study found 4.5% to 6% of naive CD4 clonotypes shared across several donors.

V lost 0 bases to trimming and J lost 6 bases, with 10 bases between them. Germline V gene sequence: CDR1 SGDLS, CDR2 YYNGEE. This CDR3 is 14 amino acids long. Sequenced: naive CD4+ T cells sorted from blood. As to subset: CD45RA+ positively selected. The chain carries TRBV9 and TRBJ1-5, with unresolved D. The sequence came from a man aged 18 to 29 in good health. CDR3 sequence: CASSVGDNGQPQHF. In DNA form, the CDR3 reads TGTGCCAGCAGCGTAGGGGATAACGGTCAGCCCCAGCATTTT.